The 14 T cell receptor beta chains listed next were all sequenced from one sample in a study of early T cells in non-severe SARS-CoV-2 infection. MiXCR, run by TCRdb on the 5' RACE reads, gives a single entry per CDR3 protein. The data hold roughly 57,000 distinct CDR3 sequences, with around 12% observed a single time. Specimen: whole blood. All receptors come from an adult who was a healthcare worker with PCR-confirmed SARS-CoV-2 infection or an uninfected control (not recorded which).

This clonotype has more than one count but fewer than ten. The chain has TRBV7-2 and TRBJ2-2, with D perhaps TRBD1 or TRBD2 (5 bases each). CDR3 length: 17 amino acids. V lost 5 bases, J lost 5 bases, and 21 bases lay in between. Germline CDR1 reads SGHTA; CDR2 reads FQGNSA. The chain's CDR3 is CASSPKASRGRTGELFF. The CDR3 bases are TGTGCCAGCAGCCCCAAGGCTAGTCGGGGCAGGACCGGGGAGCTGTTTTTT.

This clonotype was seen only a few times. The chain employs TRBV5-4 and TRBJ2-5, with 11 bases aligning to TRBD2. The junction had 11 bases not matched to a gene; V was cut back by 2 bases and J by 5 bases. The CDR3 spans 17 residues. Germline-derived CDR1 and CDR2 are SGHNT and YYREEE (reference sequence). CDR3 amino acids: CASSFDGLAGGTETQYF. For the CDR3, the DNA is TGTGCCAGCAGCTTCGATGGCCTAGCGGGGGGCACGGAGACCCAGTACTTC.

This clonotype was detected many times. The chain is built from TRBV7-6 and TRBJ2-5, with 7 bases matching TRBD2. Trimming at V came to 8 bases and at J to 1 base, leaving 10 bases not matched to a gene. Germline CDR1 SGHVS, CDR2 FNYEAQ. This CDR3 contains 15 residues. This chain's CDR3 is CASRRGWAGQETQYF. In DNA form, the CDR3 reads TGTGCCAGCCGGCGGGGGTGGGCAGGCCAAGAGACCCAGTACTTC.

In its sample, this clonotype was seen many times. The V gene is TRBV11-2, the J gene TRBJ2-1; D may be TRBD2 (6 bases). The germline CDR1 and CDR2 sequences are SGHAT and FQNNGV. The CDR3 totals 17 residues. Trimming stripped 1 base from V and 9 bases from J, with 22 bases between. The CDR3 protein is CASSLGSWRGEFSEQFF. CDR3 bases: TGTGCCAGCAGCTTAGGGTCTTGGAGGGGCGAATTTTCTGAGCAGTTCTTC.

This clonotype occurred many times. The chain links TRBV7-6 to TRBJ1-1, with a possible D match to TRBD1 (6 bases). The CDR3 length is 17 residues. The V gene lost 5 bases and the J gene lost 0 bases, with 19 bases spanning the gap. Germline V lookup: CDR1 SGHVS, CDR2 FNYEAQ. CDR3 DNA sequence: TGTGCCAGCAGCCCCGGGGGCAGGGGCGGGATGAACACTGAAGCTTTCTTT. Residues: CASSPGGRGGMNTEAFF.

This clonotype was detected ten times or more. The chain combines TRBV6-2 or TRBV6-3 with TRBJ2-2; no clear D gene. Per germline, CDR1 MNHEY and CDR2 SVGEGT. V was cut by 2 bases and J by 6 bases, with 13 bases left in between. The CDR3 contains 15 residues. CDR3 amino acids: CASSYARFGPGELFF. Written as DNA, the CDR3 is TGTGCCAGCAGTTACGCCAGATTTGGTCCCGGGGAGCTGTTTTTT.

The V call is TRBV20-1, the J call TRBJ2-1; the D call may be TRBD1 or TRBD2 (5 bases each). V was trimmed by 4 bases and J by 6 bases, leaving 19 bases between them. Germline-derived CDR1 and CDR2 are DFQATT and SNEGSKA (reference sequence). The CDR3 sequence is 15 residues long. The DNA for the CDR3 is TGCAGTGCTATACGACCGGGACGGACCATCAATGAGCAGTTCTTC. This translates into CSAIRPGRTINEQFF.

On this clonotype itself: A much larger clone differs from this one at a single base, so this may be a read error. V usage is TRBV11-1 and J usage is TRBJ2-5, with 9 bases identical to TRBD2. CDR3 length equals 15 residues. V dropped 5 bases and J dropped 5; count of bases not matched to a gene: 9. From germline, CDR1 is SGHAT and CDR2 FQDESV (reference sequence). The CDR3 sequence: CASSPPAGGLETQYF. DNA for the CDR3: TGTGCCAGCAGCCCACCAGCGGGGGGACTGGAGACCCAGTACTTC.

This chain joins TRBV12-3 or TRBV12-4 and TRBJ1-2, with D possibly TRBD1 on 5 matching bases. The length of the CDR3 is 16 residues. Trimming took off 1 base at V and 5 bases at J, with 17 bases between the two ends. The CDR3 is CASSLGQGLPYYGYTF. The CDR3 DNA sequence: TGTGCCAGCAGTTTAGGGCAGGGCCTACCCTATTATGGCTACACCTTC.

This chain joins TRBV7-2 and TRBJ2-7; no definite D call. CDR1 and CDR2 (germline): SGHTA, FQGNSA. With 2 bases removed from V and 2 bases from J, the gap between germline ends came to 13 bases. The CDR3 is 15 residues long. CDR3 nucleotides: TGTGCCAGCAGCTTATCCGAGATAACCGCCTACGAGCAGTACTTC. Translation: CASSLSEITAYEQYF.

There are a few counts of this clonotype. This chain connects TRBV6-1 to TRBJ2-3, with 9 bases that match TRBD2. Trimming removed 7 bases from V and 0 bases from J; junction bases left unmatched: 8. The CDR3 has 16 residues. The V gene's germline CDR1 is MNHNS and CDR2 SASEGT. CDR3 region: CASIVSSGASTDTQYF. CDR3 nucleotides: TGTGCCAGCATAGTGTCTAGCGGGGCTAGCACAGATACGCAGTATTTT.

This clonotype was observed many times. The chain has TRBV20-1 and TRBJ1-1; no firm D call. Germline V CDR1 and CDR2: DFQATT, SNEGSKA (reference sequence). Deletions cut 4 bases from V and 6 bases from J, with 9 bases between. The CDR3 contains 11 residues. CDR3: CSAISWPEAFF. The DNA of the CDR3 is TGCAGTGCTATTTCCTGGCCTGAAGCTTTCTTT.

This clonotype came up a few times. This chain uses TRBV6-1 with TRBJ2-1; 7 bases agree with TRBD2. The V gene's germline CDR1 is MNHNS and CDR2 SASEGT. The CDR3 spans 16 residues. V lost 7 bases and J lost 4; bases outside the gene matches: 13. CDR3 sequence: CASKILGRVEYNEQFF. The DNA of the CDR3 is TGTGCCAGCAAAATCTTAGGGAGGGTTGAATACAATGAGCAGTTCTTC.

The chain joins TRBV10-3 to TRBJ2-5; TRBD1 agrees at 7 bases. This CDR3 is 11 amino acids long. The germline CDR1 and CDR2 sequences are ENHRY and SYGVKD. The CDR3 bases are TGTGCATCAGGGGGTCAAGAGACCCAGTACTTC. Its translation: CASGGQETQYF.